The 18 T cell receptor beta chains given below trace back to one sample, sequenced in a study of beta chain features in type 1 diabetes. Study findings and constraints: For Type 1 diabetes patients, all four CD4+ subsets carried TCRB CDR3s that were moderately but significantly shorter.

The entirety of the isolated RNA underwent reverse transcription, so expressed TCRB transcripts were sequenced. Assay: immunoSEQ multiplex PCR; the TCRdb copy retains only in-frame clones and omits some. There are about 160,000 clones in the sample; 7% to 9% occur only once, and 0.5% to 0.55% lies in the top ten. No antigen is known for these receptors. The sample taken for sequencing was central memory CD4+ T cells from blood. All receptors come from a man aged 18 to 29 with type 1 diabetes.

This clone was picked up a small number of times. The chain combines TRBV7-6 with TRBJ2-5, with 9 nucleotides matching TRBD2. The CDR3 has 15 residues. The germline CDR1 and CDR2 sequences are SGHVS and FNYEAQ. V lost 7 bases, J lost 2 bases, and 8 bases stayed unmatched. The CDR3 coding sequence is TGTGCCAGCACCGAAGCGGGGGGCCAACAAGAGACCCAGTACTTC. It is translated as CASTEAGGQQETQYF.

This sequence joins TRBV9 and TRBJ2-2; tentative D call: TRBD1 (5 bases). Germline assignment: CDR1 SGDLS and CDR2 YYNGEE. Trimming took 0 bases from V and 6 from J, leaving 12 bases between them. The length of the CDR3 is 15 residues. DNA for the CDR3: TGTGCCAGCAGCGTAGGGGGCAGGGAAGCCGGGGAGCTGTTTTTT. Protein sequence: CASSVGGREAGELFF.

The rearrangement links TRBV28 to TRBJ1-6; D is uncertain. There are 13 residues in the CDR3. V dropped 3 bases and J dropped 8 bases, with 8 bases sitting between them. Germline V gene sequence: CDR1 MDHEN, CDR2 SYDVKM. In nucleotides, the CDR3 is TGTGCCAGCAGTTTGGGCAACGATTCACCCCTCCACTTT. Translated: CASSLGNDSPLHF.

The rearrangement joins TRBV5-1 to TRBJ2-3; maybe TRBD1 (6 bases). This CDR3 spans 17 amino acids. V was trimmed by 0 bases and J by 0 bases, leaving 14 bases between them. CDR1 SGHRS and CDR2 YFSETQ come from the germline V gene. The CDR3 spells CASSLGRTALSTDTQYF. The CDR3 DNA reads as TGCGCCAGCAGCTTGGGAAGGACAGCCCTTAGCACAGATACGCAGTATTTT.

This clone has a handful of counts. The chain employs TRBV4-3 and TRBJ2-1, with no clear D. Trimming left V 0 bases short and J 5 bases short, with 8 bases between. The germline V gene has CDR1 LGHNA and CDR2 YSLEER. CDR3 length: 14 residues. The CDR3 sequence: CASSQDHTDNEQFF. CDR3 DNA sequence: TGCGCCAGCAGCCAAGATCATACGGACAATGAGCAGTTCTTC.

The CDR3 nucleotides are TGCGCCAGCAGCCAAGTTGGTAGCGGGAGGAATACAGATACGCAGTATTTT. Translated, it gives CASSQVGSGRNTDTQYF. V usage is TRBV4-1 and J usage is TRBJ2-3; the match to TRBD2 covers 10 bases. CDR1 is MGHRA, CDR2 YSYEKL, per germline. This CDR3 is 17 amino acids long. The J segment lost 3 bases and the V segment lost 1 base, leaving 7 bases of the junction unmatched.

This clone was seen only a few times. The rearrangement links TRBV5-1 to TRBJ2-2; D might be TRBD1 (5 bases). This CDR3 has 15 amino acids. V was trimmed by 7 bases and J by 3 bases, leaving 16 bases between them. Germline V gene data show CDR1 as SGHRS and CDR2 as YFSETQ. The CDR3 DNA follows: TGCGCCAGCTCCCAGGGTTTTTTCTACACCGGGGAGCTGTTTTTT. As protein: CASSQGFFYTGELFF.

V usage is TRBV5-4 and J usage is TRBJ2-7, with D possibly TRBD1 on 6 matching bases. V was shortened by 0 bases and J by 5 bases, with 18 bases between the two germline ends. In germline, CDR1 is SGHNT, CDR2 YYREEE (reference sequence). The CDR3 is 16 residues long. The DNA for the CDR3 is TGTGCCAGCAGCTTGGAGGCCGCCAGGGGTGGCGACGAGCAGTACTTC. Amino acids: CASSLEAARGGDEQYF.

This chain connects TRBV5-1 to TRBJ2-1, with 9 bases matching TRBD1. CDR1 and CDR2 (germline): SGHRS, YFSETQ. The junction had 5 bases not matched to a gene; V was cut back by 3 bases and J by 4 bases. This CDR3 contains 15 residues. CDR3 DNA sequence: TGCGCCAGCAGCTGGGGACAGGGAGGTTACAATGAGCAGTTCTTC. Protein: CASSWGQGGYNEQFF.

This clone came up a few times. CDR3 nucleotides: TGTGCCAGCTCACTGGACACTACCAATCAGCCCCAGCATTTT. It is translated as CASSLDTTNQPQHF. The chain recombines TRBV18 with TRBJ1-5; tentative D call: TRBD1 (5 bases). This CDR3 has 14 residues. Germline loops: CDR1 KGHSH, CDR2 LQKENI. V dropped 4 bases and J dropped 3 bases, with 10 bases sitting between them.

The chain carries TRBV28 and TRBJ1-2; no reliable D call. With 3 bases removed from V and 4 bases from J, the gap between germline ends came to 9 bases. The germline V gene has CDR1 MDHEN and CDR2 SYDVKM. CDR3 size: 13 residues. The CDR3 region is CASSFGGSYGYTF. CDR3 bases: TGTGCCAGCAGTTTCGGCGGGAGCTATGGCTACACCTTC.

This clone was recorded a few times. The V call is TRBV21-1, the J call TRBJ2-7; the table's D call TRBD2 went unverified against the DNA. TRBV21-1 is an annotated pseudogene. This CDR3 has 14 amino acids. In DNA, the CDR3 is TGTGCCAGCAGCAACGAGGGTACGATGGACGAGCAGTACTTC. Protein product: CASSNEGTMDEQYF.

This clone was counted between two and nine times. The V and J genes are TRBV10-3 and TRBJ2-5; 11 bases agree with TRBD2. The J segment lost 5 bases and the V segment lost 5 bases, leaving 10 bases of the junction unmatched. Germline CDR1 reads ENHRY; CDR2 reads SYGVKD. CDR3 length: 16 amino acids. CDR3 bases: TGTGCCATCAGTCTTTCGTTCGCTAGCGGGGGGGAGACCCAGTACTTC. Its protein is CAISLSFASGGETQYF.

The chain couples TRBV7-6 to TRBJ2-3; 10 bases are a match to TRBD2. Germline CDR1 SGHVS, CDR2 FNYEAQ. The CDR3 has 15 amino acids. The V and J ends lost 1 base and 6 bases, in that order; junction bases with no gene match: 4. The CDR3 DNA reads as TGTGCCAGCAGCTTAGTAGCGGGGGGCCATGATACGCAGTATTTT. Its protein product is CASSLVAGGHDTQYF.

The CDR3 loop is CASSPGLGQGYNEQFF. The CDR3 DNA reads as TGTGCCAGCAGCCCAGGTCTAGGACAGGGGTACAATGAGCAGTTCTTC. This chain joins TRBV5-4 and TRBJ2-1; TRBD1 agrees at 9 bases. Germline V lookup: CDR1 SGHNT, CDR2 YYREEE (reference sequence). There are 16 residues in the CDR3. Trimming removed 4 bases from V and 4 bases from J; junction bases left unmatched: 9.

This clone has a handful of counts. The CDR3 DNA follows: TGCGCCAGCAGCTTGGGGACAGTAGCCAAAAACATTCAGTACTTC. It yields the protein CASSLGTVAKNIQYF. The chain is built from TRBV5-1 and TRBJ2-4; tentatively, D is TRBD1 (6 bases). CDR3 length: 15 amino acids. The germline V and J ends were trimmed by 0 bases and 0 bases, with 7 bases remaining between them. From germline, CDR1 is SGHRS and CDR2 YFSETQ.

In nucleotides, the CDR3 is TGTGCCTGTGAGGGCGCTGAAGGAAACACCATATATTTT. Encoded protein: CACEGAEGNTIYF. J is TRBJ1-3 and V is TRBV30; no reliable D call. Trimming cost V 6 bases and J 4 bases, with 13 bases left between them. The CDR3 is 13 amino acids. Per the germline V gene, CDR1 is GTSNPN and CDR2 is SVGIG (reference sequence). Full variable domain (missing parts from reference TRBV30 and TRBJ1-3): SQTIHQWPATLVQPVGSPLSLECTVEGTSNPNLYWYRQAAGRGLQLLFYSVGIGQISSEVPQNLSASRPQDRQFILSSKKLLLSDSGFYLCACEGAEGNTIYFGEGSWLTVV.

The chain uses TRBV29-1 and TRBJ1-1; D possibly corresponds to TRBD1 (6 bases). V lost 6 bases and J lost 0, with 17 bases in between. This CDR3 spans 15 amino acids. Germline V gene lookup returns CDR1 SQVTM and CDR2 ANQGSEA. This CDR3 reads CSVTGWAGMNTEAFF. The CDR3 DNA reads as TGCAGCGTAACAGGGTGGGCGGGCATGAACACTGAAGCTTTCTTT.